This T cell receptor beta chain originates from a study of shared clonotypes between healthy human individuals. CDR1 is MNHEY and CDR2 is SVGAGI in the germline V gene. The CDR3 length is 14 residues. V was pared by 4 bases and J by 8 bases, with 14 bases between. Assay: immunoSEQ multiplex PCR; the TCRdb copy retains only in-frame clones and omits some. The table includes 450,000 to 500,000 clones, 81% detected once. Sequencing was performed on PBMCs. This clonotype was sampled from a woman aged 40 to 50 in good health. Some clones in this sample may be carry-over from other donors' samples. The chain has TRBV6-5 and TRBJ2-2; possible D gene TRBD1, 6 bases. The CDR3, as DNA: TGTGCCAGCAGTTTACGTACAGGGTGGGGGGAGCTGTTTTTT. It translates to CASSLRTGWGELFF.